These T cell receptor beta chains were read from a single sample in a study of T cell repertoires in cytomegalovirus infection. A single record per CDR3 protein comes from TCRdb applying MiXCR to the reads. This table has almost 500,000 distinct CDR3 sequences, roughly 10% appearing once. Sequenced material: PBMCs. These receptors originate from a human donor in good health (CMV status not recorded). Some clones in this sample may be carry-over from other donors' samples. The CDR3 runs from the conserved cysteine through the conserved F or W. The D gene is left open where the match is weak. The size of a clone is reported for some rows only, either as once, few or many, or as a class for expanded clones.

J gene: TRBJ2-1
D gene: TRBD2
clone size: few
V gene: TRBV15
CDR3 DNA: TGTGCCACCAGCAGAGATATGGGACTAGCGGGACGGTTCTTC
CDR3 protein: CATSRDMGLAGRFF

J gene: TRBJ1-3
D gene: .
clone size: .
V gene: TRBV5-1
CDR3 DNA: TGCGCGAGCACTCGGGGGGAAGGAAACACCGTATATTTT
CDR3 protein: CASTRGEGNTVYF

J gene: TRBJ2-5
D gene: .
clone size: many
V gene: TRBV7-3
CDR3 DNA: TGTGCCAGCAACCCATCCGGAGGGATCCAAGAGACCCAGTACTTC
CDR3 protein: CASNPSGGIQETQYF

J gene: TRBJ2-1
D gene: TRBD2
clone size: .
V gene: TRBV20-1
CDR3 DNA: TGCAGTGCGGTGGGGGCTAGCGGGGCCGTCTACAATGAGCAGTTCTTC
CDR3 protein: CSAVGASGAVYNEQFF

J gene: TRBJ2-1
D gene: TRBD1
clone size: .
V gene: TRBV5-4
CDR3 DNA: TGTGCCAGCAGCTCCGCGACAGGGGGAGCCTACAATGAGCAGTTCTTC
CDR3 protein: CASSSATGGAYNEQFF

J gene: TRBJ1-1
D gene: .
clone size: few
V gene: TRBV5-1
CDR3 DNA: TGCGCCAGCAGTGGGACAAGCACTGAAGCTTTCTTT
CDR3 protein: CASSGTSTEAFF

J gene: TRBJ2-1
D gene: .
clone size: many
V gene: TRBV2
CDR3 DNA: TGTGCCAGCGGTAGCACCCGCTCCTACAATGAGCAGTTCTTC
CDR3 protein: CASGSTRSYNEQFF

J gene: TRBJ2-1
D gene: .
clone size: few
V gene: TRBV6-1
CDR3 DNA: TGTGCCAGCAAACCTACGGCGGTGTACAATGAGCAGTTCTTC
CDR3 protein: CASKPTAVYNEQFF

J gene: TRBJ1-5
D gene: .
clone size: many
V gene: TRBV4-1
CDR3 DNA: TGCGCCAGCAGCCAGATTTTTAACAGGGTCCGTAATCAGCCCCAGCATTTT
CDR3 protein: CASSQIFNRVRNQPQHF

J gene: TRBJ1-5
D gene: TRBD1
clone size: few
V gene: TRBV18
CDR3 DNA: TGTGCCAGCTCACTAGGGACAGGGGATATCAATCAGCCCCAGCATTTT
CDR3 protein: CASSLGTGDINQPQHF

J gene: TRBJ1-1
D gene: .
clone size: many
V gene: TRBV14
CDR3 DNA: TGTGCCAGCAGCCAAGATCTTGGGGCCATGAACACTGAAGCTTTCTTT
CDR3 protein: CASSQDLGAMNTEAFF

J gene: TRBJ2-2
D gene: TRBD1
clone size: many
V gene: TRBV7-8
CDR3 DNA: TGTGCCAGCAGCTTTAGACAGGGATCCACCGGGGAGCTGTTTTTT
CDR3 protein: CASSFRQGSTGELFF

J gene: TRBJ2-7
D gene: .
clone size: .
V gene: TRBV6-5
CDR3 DNA: TGTGCCACCCTGAAAGCCCTCTCCTACGAGCAGTACTTC
CDR3 protein: CATLKALSYEQYF

J gene: TRBJ1-1
D gene: .
clone size: few
V gene: TRBV5-1
CDR3 DNA: TGCGCCAGCAGCCTTCAGGGGTGGGGTGAAGCTTTCTTT
CDR3 protein: CASSLQGWGEAFF

J gene: TRBJ1-1
D gene: TRBD1
clone size: many
V gene: TRBV9
CDR3 DNA: TGTGCCAGCAGTGCCTCCGGGACAGTGAACACTGAAGCTTTCTTT
CDR3 protein: CASSASGTVNTEAFF

J gene: TRBJ2-1
D gene: TRBD2
clone size: few
V gene: TRBV12-3/TRBV12-4
CDR3 DNA: TGTGCCAGCAGTTTAATTCGAGCGGGGGGGCATGAGCAGTTCTTC
CDR3 protein: CASSLIRAGGHEQFF

J gene: TRBJ2-1
D gene: TRBD2
clone size: many
V gene: TRBV24-1
CDR3 DNA: TGTGCCACCAGTGATCGGAGCGGGGTCACCTACAATGAGCAGTTCTTC
CDR3 protein: CATSDRSGVTYNEQFF